Sequencing of this T cell receptor beta chain was carried out in a study of blood T cell repertoires in COVID-19. Background on the study: The United States, Italy and Spain provided the acute and convalescent COVID-19 samples. Nucleic acid was either cDNA or gDNA, and it came from T cells, B-cell-depleted T cells, or PBMCs.

Per germline, CDR1 SGHDT and CDR2 YYEEEE. The CDR3 loop spans 15 amino acids. V was clipped by 4 bases and J by 1 base; unmatched bases: 4. Participants spanned ages 18 to 89 years and resided in over 20 US areas. Individuals in the exposed group had encountered a COVID-19 case within 2 weeks preceding study entry. Sequencing used immunoSEQ multiplex PCR; TCRdb keeps in-frame clones, though not all of them. This sample has 320,000 or so clones; 85% occur once, and the top ten carry 1.9%. Sequenced sample: PBMCs or T cells enriched from blood (not recorded which). The chain uses TRBV5-6 and TRBJ2-3, with 9 bases matching TRBD1. The sequence derives from a young woman who had been exposed to COVID-19. The CDR3 nucleotides read TGTGCCAGCAGCCGACGGACAGGGGGCACAGATACGCAGTATTTT. Protein sequence: CASSRRTGGTDTQYF.